This T cell receptor (beta chain) was obtained from a study of T cell changes during pregnancy in multiple sclerosis. TCRdb keeps only in-frame clones here, not all; method: immunoSEQ multiplex PCR. The table lists 36,000 or so clones, roughly 90% of them singletons. From germline, CDR1 is MNHNS and CDR2 SASEGT. There are 14 residues in the CDR3. Deletions cut 7 bases from V and 0 bases from J, with 9 bases between. The chain uses TRBV6-1 and TRBJ1-4; D not resolved. The receptor comes from a female donor with multiple sclerosis, enrolled in a pregnancy study. This specimen consisted of CD8+ T cells from peripheral blood mononuclear cells, obtained in the third trimester of pregnancy. Here the CDR3 reads CASMRTATNEKLFF. The DNA for the CDR3 is TGTGCCAGCATGAGAACAGCAACTAATGAAAAACTGTTTTTT.